One and the same sample provided the 20 T cell receptor beta chains below, sequenced in a study of identical twins. TCRdb analysed the 5' RACE reads with MiXCR anew, one entry per CDR3 protein. The data hold 420,000 or so distinct CDR3 sequences, with around 20% observed a single time. The sequencing sample was made of naive T cells sorted from blood. These TCRs come from a man between 50 and 59 years old in good health.

Here the CDR3 DNA reads TGTGCCAGCTCACCATGGGACAGGGAGTACGAGCAGTACTTC. As protein: CASSPWDREYEQYF. The chain is built from TRBV18 and TRBJ2-7; TRBD1 matches at 9 bases. The V segment lost 2 bases and the J segment 4 bases; nucleotides outside the gene matches: 3. Germline lookup yields CDR1 KGHSH and CDR2 LQKENI. This CDR3 has 14 amino acids.

This clonotype was recorded many times. The chain couples TRBV29-1 to TRBJ1-1; 7 nucleotides agree with TRBD1. CDR1 and CDR2 from the germline V gene are SQVTM and ANQGSEA. The CDR3 loop spans 13 amino acids. The junction had 4 bases not matched to a gene; V was cut back by 6 bases and J by 0 bases. CDR3 protein: CSVGTDMNTEAFF. Written as DNA, the CDR3 is TGCAGCGTGGGGACAGACATGAACACTGAAGCTTTCTTT.

V usage is TRBV6-5 and J usage is TRBJ2-7; 9 bases align to TRBD2. CDR1 is MNHEY, CDR2 SVGAGI, per germline. The CDR3 runs to 16 residues. V trimming: 4 bases; J trimming: 0 bases; junction bases outside the gene matches: 7. CDR3 sequence: CASSSIAGALSYEQYF. CDR3 DNA sequence: TGTGCCAGCAGTTCGATAGCGGGAGCCCTCTCCTACGAGCAGTACTTC.

The genes are TRBV18 and TRBJ2-7; D perhaps matches TRBD1 (6 bases). Germline values: CDR1 KGHSH, CDR2 LQKENI. Trimming left V 4 bases short and J 5 bases short, with 12 bases between. The CDR3 runs to 13 residues. The DNA for the CDR3 is TGTGCCAGCTCACGGAACAGGGTTGACGAGCAGTACTTC. Translating it yields CASSRNRVDEQYF.

This clonotype showed up just a few times. The CDR3: CASSPQLAGFLSSYNEQFF. The CDR3 nucleotides read TGCGCCAGCAGCCCGCAACTAGCGGGGTTCCTCAGCTCCTACAATGAGCAGTTCTTC. The genes are TRBV5-1 and TRBJ2-1, with 10 bases matching TRBD2. V was clipped by 4 bases and J by 0 bases; unmatched bases: 13. This CDR3 comprises 19 residues. Germline lookup yields CDR1 SGHRS and CDR2 YFSETQ.

This clonotype has ten or more counts. This chain joins TRBV20-1 and TRBJ1-6; no definite D call. The germline V and J ends were trimmed by 6 bases and 11 bases, with 17 bases remaining between them. The germline V gene encodes CDR1 DFQATT and CDR2 SNEGSKA (reference sequence). The CDR3 loop spans 13 amino acids. As DNA, the CDR3 is TGCAGTGCCGCCAAGGTAACCGACGCACCCCTCCACTTT. Residues: CSAAKVTDAPLHF.

This clonotype has a handful of counts. The V call is TRBV12-3 or TRBV12-4, the J call TRBJ2-2; the D is unclear. V dropped 8 bases and J dropped 2 bases, with 9 bases sitting between them. The CDR3 totals 13 residues. The CDR3 DNA sequence: TGTGCCAGCCTGCCAGTCAACACCGGGGAGCTGTTTTTT. Translating gives CASLPVNTGELFF.

At least ten counts were recorded for this clonotype. This rearrangement joins TRBV12-3 or TRBV12-4 to TRBJ2-5; perhaps TRBD2 as D (5 bases). This CDR3 has 12 residues. V dropped 7 bases and J dropped 5 bases, with 11 bases sitting between them. The CDR3 protein is CASNPGGETQYF. The CDR3 DNA is TGTGCCAGCAACCCAGGCGGGGAGACCCAGTACTTC.

The CDR3 is CAIGGQGGYEQYF. The DNA for the CDR3 is TGTGCCATCGGCGGTCAGGGAGGGTACGAGCAGTACTTC. This chain links TRBV10-3 with TRBJ2-7, with TRBD2 matching 7 bases. Germline trimming cut 8 bases from V and 4 bases from J; bases unmatched to any gene: 8. The CDR3 totals 13 residues. Germline values: CDR1 ENHRY, CDR2 SYGVKD.

Ten or more counts support this clonotype. The chain has TRBV9 and TRBJ2-1; a weak D match, TRBD1 (7 bases). This CDR3 is 15 amino acids long. The ends were cut back, 0 bases at V and 5 bases at J, with 12 bases in the middle. CDR1 and CDR2 (germline): SGDLS, YYNGEE. Here the CDR3 reads CASSVGSGGNNEQFF. The CDR3 DNA reads TGTGCCAGCAGCGTAGGGTCAGGGGGGAACAATGAGCAGTTCTTC.

Ten or more counts support this clonotype. This chain connects TRBV5-1 to TRBJ2-5; D tentatively fits TRBD1 or TRBD2 (5 bases each). The CDR3 extends over 14 amino acids. Germline CDR1 and CDR2: SGHRS and YFSETQ. V was pared by 4 bases and J by 5 bases, with 15 bases between. CDR3 loop: CASSPGTLSETQYF. CDR3 coding DNA: TGCGCCAGCAGCCCCGGGACCCTTTCGGAGACCCAGTACTTC.

The sample holds one count of this clonotype. The chain recombines TRBV12-3 or TRBV12-4 with TRBJ2-3, with TRBD1 matching 11 bases. The V gene end was trimmed by 6 bases and the J gene end by 3 bases; junction bases not matched to a gene: 8. The CDR3 runs 16 residues. The chain's CDR3 is CASRKSGTGGTDTQYF. The DNA for the CDR3 is TGTGCCAGCAGAAAATCCGGGACAGGGGGAACAGATACGCAGTATTTT.

The genes are TRBV9 and TRBJ2-3; 7 nucleotides match TRBD2. Germline CDR1 is SGDLS and CDR2 is YYNGEE. V shed 3 bases and J 0 bases; nucleotides not matched to a gene: 4. This CDR3 is built from 15 residues. This chain's CDR3 is CASSEGTTSTDTQYF. DNA of the CDR3: TGTGCCAGCAGCGAGGGGACTACTAGCACAGATACGCAGTATTTT.

There are a few counts of this clonotype. Written as DNA, the CDR3 is TGTGCCAGCAGCTTGGGGGCTGACAGGGGGACTGAAGCTTTCTTT. Translation gives CASSLGADRGTEAFF. The gene calls are TRBV5-6 and TRBJ1-1, with 9 bases fitting TRBD1. The V segment lost 0 bases and the J segment 5 bases; nucleotides outside the gene matches: 5. The V gene's germline CDR1 is SGHDT and CDR2 YYEEEE. This CDR3 has 15 residues.

This clonotype occurred many times. J is TRBJ2-7 and V is TRBV5-1; possibly TRBD1 for D (6 bases). This CDR3 spans 17 amino acids. Trimming removed 3 bases at V and 2 bases at J, with 21 bases between. Germline V gene lookup returns CDR1 SGHRS and CDR2 YFSETQ. The CDR3 DNA reads TGCGCCAGCAGCTCCTATGGCCAGAAGACAGGAACCTACGAGCAGTACTTC. Encoded protein: CASSSYGQKTGTYEQYF.

This clonotype was recorded many times. The junction and the germline gene differ at one end; a read error may be behind it. The chain has TRBV5-1 and TRBJ2-5; no firm D call. The length of the CDR3 is 11 residues. Germline values: CDR1 SGHRS, CDR2 YFSETQ. CDR3 bases: TGTGCCAGCAGTTTACAAGAGACCCAGTACTTC. Its protein is CASSLQETQYF.

This clonotype was counted ten times or more. The CDR3 coding sequence is TGTGCCAGCAGTTCCGATTCGACTAGCGTAAATGAGCAGTTCTTC. Protein sequence: CASSSDSTSVNEQFF. The chain recombines TRBV12-3 or TRBV12-4 with TRBJ2-1; 8 bases map to TRBD2. With V trimmed by 4 bases and J by 7 bases, 9 bases remained unmatched. The CDR3 length is 15 residues.

In the case of this clonotype: At one of its ends the junction is not consistent with the germline gene, which may arise from a read error. V is TRBV29-1 and J is TRBJ1-2; a weak D match, TRBD1 (5 bases). The CDR3 spans 13 residues. CDR1 and CDR2 from the germline V gene are SQVTM and ANQGSEA. CDR3 nucleotide sequence: TGCGGCGTTGTGGGAGGGGATAACTATGGCTACACCTTC. It specifies CGVVGGDNYGYTF.

This clonotype was seen only a few times. CDR3 in DNA: TGTGCCAGCAGCTTGCTTGGACAGATCAATGAGCAGTTCTTC. Translating gives CASSLLGQINEQFF. The genes are TRBV7-9 and TRBJ2-1, with a tentative D call TRBD1 (6 bases). Germline CDR1 is SEHNR and CDR2 is FQNEAQ (reference sequence). The CDR3 is 14 residues long. Trimming removed 3 bases from V and 6 bases from J, with 12 bases in between.

This clonotype showed up just a few times. The chain employs TRBV5-1 and TRBJ2-2; D gene unclear. This CDR3 has 14 amino acids. V was pared by 5 bases and J by 4 bases, with 12 bases between. Germline V gene sequence: CDR1 SGHRS, CDR2 YFSETQ. The DNA of the CDR3 is TGCGCCAGCAGTAGGAGACACAGCACCGGGGAGCTGTTTTTT. It encodes CASSRRHSTGELFF. Drawing the rest from reference TRBV5-1 and TRBJ2-2, the complete variable domain is KAGVTQTPRYLIKTRGQQVTLSCSPISGHRSVSWYQQTPGQGLQFLFEYFSETQRNKGNFPGRFSGRQFSNSRSEMNVSTLELGDSALYLCASSRRHSTGELFFGEGSRLTVL.